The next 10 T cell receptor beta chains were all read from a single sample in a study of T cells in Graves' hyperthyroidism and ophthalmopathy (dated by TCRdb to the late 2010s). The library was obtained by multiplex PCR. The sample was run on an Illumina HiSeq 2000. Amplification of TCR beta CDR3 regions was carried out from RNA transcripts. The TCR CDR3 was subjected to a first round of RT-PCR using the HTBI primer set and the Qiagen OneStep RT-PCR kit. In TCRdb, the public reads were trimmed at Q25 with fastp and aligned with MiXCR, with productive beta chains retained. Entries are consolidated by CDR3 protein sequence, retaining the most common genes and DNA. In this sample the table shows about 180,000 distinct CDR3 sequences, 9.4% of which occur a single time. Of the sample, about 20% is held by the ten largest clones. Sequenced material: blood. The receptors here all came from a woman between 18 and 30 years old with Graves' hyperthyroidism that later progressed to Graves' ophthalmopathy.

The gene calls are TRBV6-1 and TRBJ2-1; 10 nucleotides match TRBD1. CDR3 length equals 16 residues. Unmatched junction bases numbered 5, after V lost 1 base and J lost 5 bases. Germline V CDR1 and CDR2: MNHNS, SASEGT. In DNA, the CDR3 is TGTGCCAGCAGTGAAGAGCCGACAGGGGGCCACAATGAGCAGTTCTTC. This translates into CASSEEPTGGHNEQFF.

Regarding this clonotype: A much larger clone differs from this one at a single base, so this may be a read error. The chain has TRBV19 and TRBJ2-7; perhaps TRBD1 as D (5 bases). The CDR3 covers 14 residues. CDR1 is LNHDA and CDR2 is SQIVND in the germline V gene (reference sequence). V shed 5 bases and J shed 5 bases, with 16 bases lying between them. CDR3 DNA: TGTGCCAGTAGTCCGACAAGGGGCTGGAACGAGCAGTACTTC. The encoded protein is CASSPTRGWNEQYF.

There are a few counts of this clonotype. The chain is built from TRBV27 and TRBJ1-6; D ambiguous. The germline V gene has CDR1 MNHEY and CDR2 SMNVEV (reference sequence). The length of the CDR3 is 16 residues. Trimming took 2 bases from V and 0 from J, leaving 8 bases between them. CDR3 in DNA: TGTGCCAGCAGTTTAGGCTCCTTCTCCTATAATTCACCCCTCCACTTT. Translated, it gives CASSLGSFSYNSPLHF.

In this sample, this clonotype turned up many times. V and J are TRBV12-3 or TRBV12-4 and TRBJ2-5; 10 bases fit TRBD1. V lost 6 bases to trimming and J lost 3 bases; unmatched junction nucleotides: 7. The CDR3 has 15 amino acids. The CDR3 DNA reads TGTGCCAGCAGCCCGCTGACAGGGGGCGAAGAGACCCAGTACTTC. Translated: CASSPLTGGEETQYF.

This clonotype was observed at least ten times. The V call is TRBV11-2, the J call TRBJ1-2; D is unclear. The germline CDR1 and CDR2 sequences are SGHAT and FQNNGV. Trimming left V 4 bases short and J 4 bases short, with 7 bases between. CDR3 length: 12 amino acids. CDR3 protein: CASSSGTYGYTF. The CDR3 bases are TGTGCCAGCAGCTCGGGAACCTATGGCTACACCTTC. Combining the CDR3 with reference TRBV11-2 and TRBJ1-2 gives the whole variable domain EAGVAQSPRYKIIEKRQSVAFWCNPISGHATLYWYQQILGQGPKLLIQFQNNGVVDDSQLPKDRFSAERLKGVDSTLKIQPAKLEDSAVYLCASSSGTYGYTFGSGTRLTVV.

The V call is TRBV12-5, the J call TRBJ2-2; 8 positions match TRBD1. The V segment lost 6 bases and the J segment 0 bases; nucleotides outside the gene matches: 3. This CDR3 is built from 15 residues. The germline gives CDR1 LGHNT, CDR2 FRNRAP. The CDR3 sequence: CASGQTGANTGELFF. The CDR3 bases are TGTGCTAGTGGCCAGACAGGGGCGAACACCGGGGAGCTGTTTTTT.

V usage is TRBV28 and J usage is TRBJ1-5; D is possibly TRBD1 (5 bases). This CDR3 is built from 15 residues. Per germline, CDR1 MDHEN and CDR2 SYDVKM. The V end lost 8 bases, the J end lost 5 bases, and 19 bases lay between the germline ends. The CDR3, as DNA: TGTGCCAGCGACAGTTTGCGGGGGAACGATCAGCCCCAGCATTTT. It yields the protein CASDSLRGNDQPQHF.

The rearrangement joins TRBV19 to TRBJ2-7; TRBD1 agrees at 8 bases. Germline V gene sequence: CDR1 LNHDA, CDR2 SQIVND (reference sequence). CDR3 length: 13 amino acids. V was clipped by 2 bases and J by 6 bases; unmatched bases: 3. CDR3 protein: CASSITGGGEQYF. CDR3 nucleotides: TGTGCCAGTAGTATAACAGGGGGAGGCGAGCAGTACTTC.

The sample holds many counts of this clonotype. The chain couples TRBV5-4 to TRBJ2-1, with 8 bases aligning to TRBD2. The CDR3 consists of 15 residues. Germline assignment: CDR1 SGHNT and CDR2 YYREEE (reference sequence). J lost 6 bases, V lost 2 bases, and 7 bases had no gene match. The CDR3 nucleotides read TGTGCCAGCAGCTTACGCGGGGGGCTATCCAATGAGCAGTTCTTC. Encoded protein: CASSLRGGLSNEQFF.

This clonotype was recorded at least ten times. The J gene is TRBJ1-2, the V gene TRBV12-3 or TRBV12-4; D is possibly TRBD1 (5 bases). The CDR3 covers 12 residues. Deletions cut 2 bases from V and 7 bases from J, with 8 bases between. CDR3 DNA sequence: TGTGCCAGCAGTTTACGGACAACTGGCTACACCTTC. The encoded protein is CASSLRTTGYTF.